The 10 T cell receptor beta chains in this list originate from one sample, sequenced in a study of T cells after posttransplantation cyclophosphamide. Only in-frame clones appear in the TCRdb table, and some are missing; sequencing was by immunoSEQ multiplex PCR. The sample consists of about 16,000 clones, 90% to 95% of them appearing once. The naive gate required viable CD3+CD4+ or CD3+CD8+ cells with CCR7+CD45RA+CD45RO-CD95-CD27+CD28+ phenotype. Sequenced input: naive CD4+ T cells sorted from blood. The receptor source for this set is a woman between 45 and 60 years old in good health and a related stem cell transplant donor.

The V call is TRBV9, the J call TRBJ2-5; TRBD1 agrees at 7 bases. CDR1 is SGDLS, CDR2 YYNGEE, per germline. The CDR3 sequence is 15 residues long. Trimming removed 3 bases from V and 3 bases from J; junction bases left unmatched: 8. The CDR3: CASSARGQGEETQYF. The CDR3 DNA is TGTGCCAGCAGCGCAAGGGGGCAGGGGGAAGAGACCCAGTACTTC.

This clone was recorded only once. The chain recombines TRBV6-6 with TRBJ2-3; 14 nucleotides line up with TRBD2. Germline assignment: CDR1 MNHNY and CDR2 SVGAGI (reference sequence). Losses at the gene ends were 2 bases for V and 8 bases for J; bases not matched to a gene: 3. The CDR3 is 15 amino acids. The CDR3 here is CASSYGLAGGVTQYF. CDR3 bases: TGTGCCAGCAGTTACGGACTAGCGGGAGGCGTTACGCAGTATTTT.

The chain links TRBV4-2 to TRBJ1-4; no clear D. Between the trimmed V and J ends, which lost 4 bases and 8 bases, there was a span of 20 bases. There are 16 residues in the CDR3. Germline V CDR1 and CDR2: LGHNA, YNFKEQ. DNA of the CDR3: TGTGCCAGCAGCCTCGTATTAAACTCGGGTCTAGAAAAACTGTTTTTT. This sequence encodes CASSLVLNSGLEKLFF.

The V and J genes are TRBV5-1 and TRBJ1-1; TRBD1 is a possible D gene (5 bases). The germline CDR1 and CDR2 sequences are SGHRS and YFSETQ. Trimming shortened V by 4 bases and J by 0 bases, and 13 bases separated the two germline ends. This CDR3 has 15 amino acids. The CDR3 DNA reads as TGCGCCAGCAGCCTCCTGGGGGGAGTGAACACTGAAGCTTTCTTT. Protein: CASSLLGGVNTEAFF.

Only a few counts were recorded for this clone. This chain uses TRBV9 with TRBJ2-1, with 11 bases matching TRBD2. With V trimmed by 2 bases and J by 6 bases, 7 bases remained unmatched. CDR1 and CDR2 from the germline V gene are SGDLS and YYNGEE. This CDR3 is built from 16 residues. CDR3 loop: CASSVLLAGAANEQFF. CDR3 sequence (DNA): TGTGCCAGCAGCGTGTTACTAGCGGGGGCGGCCAATGAGCAGTTCTTC.

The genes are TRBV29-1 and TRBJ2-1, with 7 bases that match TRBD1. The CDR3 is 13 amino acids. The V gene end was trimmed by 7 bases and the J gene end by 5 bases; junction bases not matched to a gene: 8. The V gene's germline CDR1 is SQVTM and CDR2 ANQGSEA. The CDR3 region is CSGLTGQDNEQFF. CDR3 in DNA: TGCAGCGGATTGACAGGGCAGGACAATGAGCAGTTCTTC.

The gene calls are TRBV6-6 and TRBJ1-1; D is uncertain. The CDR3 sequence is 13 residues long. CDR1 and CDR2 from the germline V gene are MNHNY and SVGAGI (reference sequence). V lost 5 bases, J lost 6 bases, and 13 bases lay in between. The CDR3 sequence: CASSNLGGSEAFF. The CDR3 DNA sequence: TGTGCCAGCAGTAACCTCGGAGGCTCTGAAGCTTTCTTT.

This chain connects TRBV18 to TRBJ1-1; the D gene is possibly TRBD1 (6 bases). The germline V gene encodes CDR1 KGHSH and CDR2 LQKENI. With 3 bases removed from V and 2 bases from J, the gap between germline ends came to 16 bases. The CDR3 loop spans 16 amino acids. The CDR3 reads CASSPLRGTLNTEAFF. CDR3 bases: TGTGCCAGCTCACCGCTCCGTGGGACACTTAACACTGAAGCTTTCTTT.

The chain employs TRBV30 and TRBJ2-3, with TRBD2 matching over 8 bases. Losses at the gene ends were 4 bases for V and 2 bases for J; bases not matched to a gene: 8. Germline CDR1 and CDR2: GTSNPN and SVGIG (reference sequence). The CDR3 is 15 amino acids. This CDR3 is CAWNPSGSPTDTQYF. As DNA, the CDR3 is TGTGCCTGGAACCCGAGCGGGAGTCCCACAGATACGCAGTATTTT.

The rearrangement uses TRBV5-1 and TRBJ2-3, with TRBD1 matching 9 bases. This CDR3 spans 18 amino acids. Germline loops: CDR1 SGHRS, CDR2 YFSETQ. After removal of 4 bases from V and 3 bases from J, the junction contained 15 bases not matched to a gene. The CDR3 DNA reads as TGCGCCAGCAGCCCGAGGGGGGAAGCGACAGGGGGGACAGATACGCAGTATTTT. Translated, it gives CASSPRGEATGGTDTQYF.